The T cell receptor (beta chain) described here comes from a study of blood T cells in healthy people across ages. A remark on this clonotype: One base away lies a much larger clone, so this may be a sequencing read error.

In germline, CDR1 is MNHEY, CDR2 SMNVEV (reference sequence). This CDR3 comprises 12 residues. V gave up 6 bases and J gave up 13 bases, with 16 bases separating them. Using a J-beta primer mix together with a sample-barcoded 5' primer, a second PCR was run for roughly 7 to 12 cycles. TCRdb recomputed calls from the 5' RACE reads with MiXCR, one row per CDR3 protein. The sample holds approximately 800,000 distinct CDR3 sequences, about 47% seen once. The rearrangement uses TRBV27 and TRBJ2-4, with D tentatively TRBD1 or TRBD2 (5 bases each). The receptor's source is an older man in good health. The sample consisted of blood. The CDR3 here is CASRPGTAEQYF. CDR3 nucleotides: TGTGCCAGCAGGCCCGGGACGGCAGAGCAGTACTTC.